This entry describes one T cell receptor (beta chain). The sample is drawn from a study of cytomegalovirus exposure and HLA in healthy donors. PCR amplification relied on 60 Vbeta primers (plus 13 Jbeta primers). This table comes from immunoSEQ multiplex PCR, and its TCRdb copy is limited to in-frame clones, with some not included. The data show about 160,000 clones, roughly 80% seen once. The V gene's germline CDR1 is LGHNA and CDR2 YSLEER. The CDR3 runs to 15 residues. The rearrangement joins TRBV4-3 to TRBJ2-5; TRBD1 matches at 7 bases. The closer fit of TRBJ2-7 to the DNA end suggests the J call may be wrong. The receptor's source is a male donor in good health and CMV-seropositive. The sequencing sample was made of PBMCs. CDR3 in amino acids: CASSQAGGSSYEQYF. The CDR3 nucleotides read TGCGCCAGCAGCCAAGCAGGGGGAAGCTCCTACGAGCAGTACTTC.